The 16 T cell receptor beta chains reported below all come from one sample, sequenced in a study of OX40 agonist ivuxolimab in advanced cancers. Sequenced by immunoSEQ multiplex PCR; TCRdb stores in-frame clones only, minus some. The profile covers about 68,000 clones, with 85% appearing a single time and roughly 0.69% taken by the ten largest. Material: CD4+ or CD8+ T cells sorted from blood, obtained in a trial of the OX40 agonist ivuxolimab. The receptors originated from an adult with an advanced solid tumor such as melanoma, head and neck, liver or kidney cancer.

This clone was found once. Additional DNA sequences in this sample encode the identical CDR3. The chain recombines TRBV7-2 with TRBJ2-1, with D tentatively TRBD2 (5 bases). The CDR3 runs to 15 residues. V lost 1 base and J lost 2, with 9 bases in between. Germline-derived CDR1 and CDR2 are SGHTA and FQGNSA. CDR3 region: CASSLDSAPYNEQFF. The CDR3 coding sequence is TGTGCCAGCAGCTTAGATAGCGCCCCCTACAATGAGCAGTTCTTC.

The chain carries TRBV9 and TRBJ2-7; possible D gene TRBD2, 6 bases. The V end lost 8 bases, the J end lost 6 bases, and 18 bases lay between the germline ends. The CDR3 extends over 13 amino acids. From germline, CDR1 is SGDLS and CDR2 YYNGEE. DNA for the CDR3: TGTGCCAGTACCCCCCGGGTGGGGGGCGAGCAGTACTTC. It is translated as CASTPRVGGEQYF.

The CDR3: CASSSGLWETQYF. The CDR3 nucleotides are TGTGCCAGCAGCTCAGGCCTATGGGAGACCCAGTACTTC. The V gene is TRBV5-8, the J gene TRBJ2-5; D gene uncertain. Deletions cut 3 bases from V and 5 bases from J, with 11 bases between. The CDR3 is 13 residues long. Per the germline V gene, CDR1 is SGHTS and CDR2 is YDEGEE. Supplemented by reference TRBV5-8 and TRBJ2-5, the full variable domain reads EAGVTQSPTHLIKTRGQQATLRCSPISGHTSVYWYQQALGLGLQFLLWYDEGEERNRGNFPPRFSGRQFPNYSSELNVNALELEDSALYLCASSSGLWETQYFGPGTRLLVL.

The V and J genes are TRBV18 and TRBJ1-2, with D perhaps matching TRBD1 (6 bases). Trimming took 0 bases from V and 3 from J, leaving 14 bases between them. The length of the CDR3 is 16 residues. Germline loops: CDR1 KGHSH, CDR2 LQKENI. The CDR3 nucleotides read TGTGCCAGCTCACCACCAGGCGGGGGCGCTTACTATGGCTACACCTTC. Residues: CASSPPGGGAYYGYTF.

Here the CDR3 reads CATETGRTGTKNIQYF. In DNA, the CDR3 is TGTGCCACCGAGACTGGGCGGACAGGGACCAAAAACATTCAGTACTTC. This chain connects TRBV11-2 to TRBJ2-4, with TRBD1 matching 8 bases. V lost 10 bases, J lost 2 bases, and 13 bases stayed unmatched. The length of the CDR3 is 16 residues. Per germline, CDR1 SGHAT and CDR2 FQNNGV.

The chain carries TRBV25-1 and TRBJ2-1; D may be TRBD2 (6 bases). The length of the CDR3 is 16 residues. V shed 1 base and J shed 0 bases, with 10 bases lying between them. Germline CDR1 is MGHDK and CDR2 is SYGVNS. The CDR3 sequence: CASSELGDFSYNEQFF. The CDR3 nucleotides read TGTGCCAGCAGTGAATTGGGGGACTTCTCCTACAATGAGCAGTTCTTC. Combining the CDR3 with reference TRBV25-1 and TRBJ2-1 gives the whole variable domain EADIYQTPRYLVIGTGKKITLECSQTMGHDKMYWYQQDPGMELHLIHYSYGVNSTEKGDLSSESTVSRIRTEHFPLTLESARPSHTSQYLCASSELGDFSYNEQFFGPGTRLTVL.

The V gene is TRBV13, the J gene TRBJ2-2, with 9 bases identical to TRBD1. Losses at the gene ends were 6 bases for V and 5 bases for J; bases not matched to a gene: 10. Looked up from germline, CDR1 is PRHDT and CDR2 is FYEKMQ (reference sequence). CDR3 size: 16 residues. The CDR3 DNA is TGTGCCAGCAGTTATCCCGGGACAGGGTTTACCGGGGAGCTGTTTTTT. This sequence encodes CASSYPGTGFTGELFF. The entire variable domain, with the rest obtained from reference TRBV13 and TRBJ2-2, is as follows: AAGVIQSPRHLIKEKRETATLKCYPIPRHDTVYWYQQGPGQDPQFLISFYEKMQSDKGSIPDRFSAQQFSDYHSELNMSSLELGDSALYFCASSYPGTGFTGELFFGEGSRLTVL.

The rearrangement joins TRBV11-2 to TRBJ1-6, with D uncertain. The CDR3 runs to 14 residues. The V and J ends lost 3 bases and 3 bases respectively, with 6 bases between them. CDR1 SGHAT and CDR2 FQNNGV come from the germline V gene. CDR3 loop: CASSFGVYNSPLHF. The DNA for the CDR3 is TGTGCCAGCAGCTTTGGCGTCTATAATTCACCCCTCCACTTT.

This clone turned up a few times. The chain joins TRBV18 to TRBJ2-7, with unresolved D. Germline CDR1 reads KGHSH; CDR2 reads LQKENI. The CDR3 runs 14 residues. V was pared by 0 bases and J by 3 bases, with 9 bases between. The CDR3 DNA reads as TGTGCCAGCTCACCACCGCCAGGTGGCTACGAGCAGTACTTC. Protein sequence: CASSPPPGGYEQYF. Drawing the rest from reference TRBV18 and TRBJ2-7, the complete variable domain is NAGVMQNPRHLVRRRGQEARLRCSPMKGHSHVYWYRQLPEEGLKFMVYLQKENIIDESGMPKERFSAEFPKEGPSILRIQQVVRGDSAAYFCASSPPPGGYEQYFGPGTRLTVT.

The J gene is TRBJ2-5, the V gene TRBV10-3; D ambiguous. The CDR3 totals 13 residues. Germline loops: CDR1 ENHRY, CDR2 SYGVKD. V lost 2 bases and J 4 bases, leaving 8 bases between the germline ends. The CDR3 region is CAISERLVETQYF. DNA for the CDR3: TGTGCCATCAGTGAGAGGCTAGTAGAGACCCAGTACTTC.

The rearrangement joins TRBV7-2 to TRBJ2-3, with 10 positions matching TRBD2. CDR1 and CDR2 from the germline V gene are SGHTA and FQGNSA. CDR3 size: 17 residues. V shed 4 bases and J 4 bases; nucleotides not matched to a gene: 11. CDR3 protein: CASSSTVAGGIPDTQYF. CDR3 nucleotides: TGTGCCAGCAGCTCCACCGTAGCGGGGGGCATCCCAGATACGCAGTATTTT.

This chain's CDR3 is CASSLGVAPDTQYF. Here the CDR3 DNA reads TGTGCCAGCAGCTTAGGGGTAGCCCCGGATACGCAGTATTTT. The rearrangement links TRBV7-2 to TRBJ2-3; the D is unclear. Germline loops: CDR1 SGHTA, CDR2 FQGNSA. This CDR3 has 14 residues. The ends were cut back, 1 base at V and 6 bases at J, with 11 bases in the middle.

The genes are TRBV7-2 and TRBJ2-7, with 8 bases fitting TRBD1. The V and J ends lost 5 bases and 3 bases, in that order; junction bases with no gene match: 9. This CDR3 spans 15 amino acids. Looked up from germline, CDR1 is SGHTA and CDR2 is FQGNSA. Written as DNA, the CDR3 is TGTGCCAGCAGCGTAGGACAGGGAGTTTTCTACGAGCAGTACTTC. Its protein product is CASSVGQGVFYEQYF.

This clone appeared once. J is TRBJ2-1 and V is TRBV11-2; 7 bases align to TRBD1. Trimming cost V 1 base and J 0 bases; bases outside gene matches: 0. The CDR3 extends over 15 amino acids. Per germline, CDR1 SGHAT and CDR2 FQNNGV. In nucleotides, the CDR3 is TGTGCCAGCAGCTTAGGACAGGGCTCCTACAATGAGCAGTTCTTC. Translated: CASSLGQGSYNEQFF. Filled out from reference TRBV11-2 and TRBJ2-1, the complete variable domain reads EAGVAQSPRYKIIEKRQSVAFWCNPISGHATLYWYQQILGQGPKLLIQFQNNGVVDDSQLPKDRFSAERLKGVDSTLKIQPAKLEDSAVYLCASSLGQGSYNEQFFGPGTRLTVL.

This chain connects TRBV15 to TRBJ1-2, with D hard to call. The CDR3 totals 16 residues. CDR1 and CDR2 (germline): LNHNV, YYDKDF (reference sequence). The V end lost 0 bases, the J end lost 0 bases, and 11 bases lay between the germline ends. The CDR3 sequence is CATSRDLVQTNYGYTF. The CDR3 DNA sequence: TGTGCCACCAGCAGAGATTTAGTACAGACTAACTATGGCTACACCTTC.

V is TRBV20-1 and J is TRBJ2-2; D is ambiguous. Germline V gene data show CDR1 as DFQATT and CDR2 as SNEGSKA (reference sequence). CDR3 length equals 11 residues. The CDR3 bases are TGCAGCGCAACTAACGGGGGGGAGCTGTTTTTT. Its protein product is CSATNGGELFF.